These 20 T cell receptor beta chains came from one sample sequenced in a study of shared clonotypes between healthy human individuals. Here immunoSEQ multiplex PCR was the method, and the copy in TCRdb shows in-frame clones only, minus some. The profile shows approximately 1,000,000 clones, around 77% of them singletons. Material for sequencing was memory CD4+ T cells from PBMCs. Stated subset: CD45RA-negative fraction. Receptor source: a man aged 18 to 30 in good health. Some clones in this sample may be carry-over from other donors' samples.

This rearrangement joins TRBV19 to TRBJ1-1; D is unresolved. The CDR3 is made up of 12 amino acids. V shed 1 base and J shed 5 bases, with 5 bases lying between them. Germline V gives CDR1 LNHDA, CDR2 SQIVND (reference sequence). CDR3 protein: CASSIARTEAFF. As DNA, the CDR3 is TGTGCCAGTAGTATAGCACGGACTGAAGCTTTCTTT. Combining the CDR3 with reference TRBV19 and TRBJ1-1 gives the whole variable domain DGGITQSPKYLFRKEGQNVTLSCEQNLNHDAMYWYRQDPGQGLRLIYYSQIVNDFQKGDIAEGYSVSREKKESFPLTVTSAQKNPTAFYLCASSIARTEAFFGQGTRLTVV.

With respect to this clone: A much larger clone is a single base away; this may be a read error. The chain carries TRBV30 and TRBJ1-4; the match to TRBD1 covers 7 bases. This CDR3 spans 17 amino acids. V shed 0 bases, J shed 1 base, and the junction held 8 bases outside the gene matches. The germline gives CDR1 GTSNPN, CDR2 SVGIG (reference sequence). In DNA, the CDR3 is TGTGCCTGGAGTGTTAACAGGGGCCATGTAACTAATGAAAAACTGTTTTTT. It encodes CAWSVNRGHVTNEKLFF. Together with reference TRBV30 and TRBJ1-4, the CDR3 gives the full variable domain: SQTIHQWPATLVQPVGSPLSLECTVEGTSNPNLYWYRQAAGRGLQLLFYSVGIGQISSEVPQNLSASRPQDRQFILSSKKLLLSDSGFYLCAWSVNRGHVTNEKLFFGSGTQLSVL.

The V call is TRBV7-9, the J call TRBJ1-4; no clear D gene. The CDR3 is 13 amino acids. The V gene lost 1 base and the J gene lost 6 bases, with 6 bases spanning the gap. In germline, CDR1 is SEHNR, CDR2 FQNEAQ (reference sequence). CDR3 coding DNA: TGTGCCAGCAGCTTAGGGGGTGATGAAAAACTGTTTTTT. It encodes CASSLGGDEKLFF.

V gene TRBV7-8 combines with J gene TRBJ2-3; 10 bases line up with TRBD2. The germline V gene encodes CDR1 SGHVS and CDR2 FQNEAQ. This CDR3 contains 16 residues. The V segment lost 6 bases and the J segment 3 bases; nucleotides outside the gene matches: 9. The CDR3 nucleotides are TGTGCCAGCAGTCCCAATAGCGGGAGGACAACAGATACGCAGTATTTT. Protein product: CASSPNSGRTTDTQYF.

Comment on this clone: Different DNA sequences within this sample yield the same CDR3. CDR3 nucleotides: TGTGCCAGCAGCTTGTCCGGGGCAGAGACCCAGTACTTC. Amino acids: CASSLSGAETQYF. J is TRBJ2-5 and V is TRBV5-6; D may be TRBD1 or TRBD2 (5 bases each). The V end lost 1 base, the J end lost 4 bases, and 8 bases lay between the germline ends. This CDR3 contains 13 residues. Germline-derived CDR1 and CDR2 are SGHDT and YYEEEE.

The rearrangement uses TRBV5-6 and TRBJ1-2, with 11 positions matching TRBD1. The CDR3 runs 15 residues. Germline V lookup: CDR1 SGHDT, CDR2 YYEEEE. Trimming took 4 bases from V and 7 from J; bases not matched to a gene: 9. CDR3 nucleotide sequence: TGTGCCAGCAGCCTAGATTCCGGGACAGGGGGTGGCTACACCTTC. Amino acid sequence: CASSLDSGTGGGYTF.

This clone is a singleton in its sample. The J gene is TRBJ1-4, the V gene TRBV7-6; D possibly corresponds to TRBD1 (5 bases). The CDR3 contains 16 residues. Trimming shortened V by 4 bases and J by 2 bases, and 14 bases separated the two germline ends. The V gene's germline CDR1 is SGHVS and CDR2 FNYEAQ. The CDR3 loop reads CASSSSRGLTNEKLFF. The CDR3 region has the DNA TGTGCCAGCAGCTCTAGTAGGGGATTGACTAATGAAAAACTGTTTTTT.

The chain has TRBV5-6 and TRBJ2-7; TRBD1 matches 8 bases. The CDR3 consists of 13 residues. Germline lookup yields CDR1 SGHDT and CDR2 YYEEEE. V dropped 5 bases and J dropped 1; count of bases not matched to a gene: 2. CDR3 region: CASRWTGSYEQYF. For the CDR3, the DNA is TGTGCCAGCAGATGGACAGGGTCCTACGAGCAGTACTTC.

V and J are TRBV5-4 and TRBJ2-7; D perhaps matches TRBD2 (5 bases). The length of the CDR3 is 13 residues. Germline loops: CDR1 SGHNT, CDR2 YYREEE (reference sequence). The V end was cut by 4 bases, the J end by 2 bases, with 10 bases between. The CDR3 loop reads CASSRPGTYEQYF. The CDR3 DNA reads TGTGCCAGCAGCCGCCCCGGGACCTACGAGCAGTACTTC.

This clone was recorded a few times. V is TRBV9 and J is TRBJ2-5; tentatively, D is TRBD1 (6 bases). V was shortened by 0 bases and J by 3 bases, with 12 bases between the two germline ends. Germline V gives CDR1 SGDLS, CDR2 YYNGEE. The CDR3 runs 15 residues. CDR3: CASSVGRGNEETQYF. DNA for the CDR3: TGTGCCAGCAGCGTAGGCAGGGGCAATGAAGAGACCCAGTACTTC.

V is TRBV29-1 and J is TRBJ1-1; D is uncertain. This CDR3 spans 11 amino acids. V lost 8 bases, J lost 6 bases, and 13 bases lay in between. CDR1 and CDR2 (germline): SQVTM, ANQGSEA. The CDR3 region has the DNA TGCAGCCCGGATGGTTTATCTGAAGCTTTCTTT. This translates into CSPDGLSEAFF. Full variable domain (outside the CDR3, taken from reference TRBV29-1 and TRBJ1-1): SAVISQKPSRDICQRGTSLTIQCQVDSQVTMMFWYRQQPGQSLTLIATANQGSEATYESGFVIDKFPISRPNLTFSTLTVSNMSPEDSSIYLCSPDGLSEAFFGQGTRLTVV.

This rearrangement joins TRBV5-1 to TRBJ2-4; 10 nucleotides align to TRBD2. The CDR3 consists of 17 residues. V trimming: 0 bases; J trimming: 0 bases; junction bases outside the gene matches: 3. Germline loops: CDR1 SGHRS, CDR2 YFSETQ. The CDR3 loop reads CASSLAQREGAKNIQYF. The CDR3 region has the DNA TGCGCCAGCAGCTTGGCCCAGCGGGAGGGAGCCAAAAACATTCAGTACTTC.

Only a few counts were recorded for this clone. The chain links TRBV7-8 to TRBJ2-7; 7 nucleotides match TRBD2. Trimming at V came to 6 bases and at J to 0 bases, leaving 11 bases not matched to a gene. Germline CDR1 is SGHVS and CDR2 is FQNEAQ. The CDR3 has 16 residues. The CDR3 DNA reads as TGTGCCAGCAGAAAACAAGGCCTAGCGGTCTCCTACGAGCAGTACTTC. Residues: CASRKQGLAVSYEQYF.

The chain is built from TRBV5-1 and TRBJ1-4, with 9 bases fitting TRBD1. V was clipped by 4 bases and J by 0 bases; unmatched bases: 1. Germline CDR1 SGHRS, CDR2 YFSETQ. The CDR3 spans 15 residues. Here the CDR3 reads CASSRDRATNEKLFF. The CDR3 DNA reads as TGCGCCAGCAGCAGGGACAGGGCAACTAATGAAAAACTGTTTTTT.

The rearrangement links TRBV7-2 to TRBJ2-5; no clear D gene. Germline V gives CDR1 SGHTA, CDR2 FQGNSA. The V end lost 0 bases, the J end lost 4 bases, and 12 bases lay between the germline ends. There are 15 residues in the CDR3. CDR3 region: CASSLAGRRRETQYF. The CDR3, as DNA: TGTGCCAGCAGCTTAGCGGGCAGAAGGAGAGAGACCCAGTACTTC.

In nucleotides, the CDR3 is TGCGCCAGCAGCCCACAGGGGGCTAACAATCAGCCCCAGCATTTT. It is translated as CASSPQGANNQPQHF. The chain employs TRBV4-1 and TRBJ1-5; TRBD1 agrees at 9 bases. Germline CDR1 reads MGHRA; CDR2 reads YSYEKL. The CDR3 sequence is 15 residues long. Unmatched junction bases numbered 4, after V lost 4 bases and J lost 3 bases.

This chain connects TRBV19 to TRBJ2-3; D gene unclear. The CDR3 runs to 13 residues. Germline CDR1 is LNHDA and CDR2 is SQIVND (reference sequence). V was trimmed by 6 bases and J by 6 bases, leaving 13 bases between them. The CDR3 DNA reads as TGTGCCAGTAGCACTATTGGAGCGGATACGCAGTATTTT. It codes for CASSTIGADTQYF. The whole variable domain, filled in from reference TRBV19 and TRBJ2-3, reads DGGITQSPKYLFRKEGQNVTLSCEQNLNHDAMYWYRQDPGQGLRLIYYSQIVNDFQKGDIAEGYSVSREKKESFPLTVTSAQKNPTAFYLCASSTIGADTQYFGPGTRLTVL.

This sequence joins TRBV7-3 and TRBJ1-2, with D maybe TRBD1 (6 bases). The V gene's germline CDR1 is SGHTA and CDR2 FQGTGA. The CDR3 has 13 residues. Trimming removed 5 bases from V and 8 bases from J, with 15 bases in between. The CDR3 DNA sequence: TGTGCCAGCAGCCCGGATCCGGGGGGCGGCTACACCTTC. This encodes CASSPDPGGGYTF.

For this clone: Relative to the germline gene, one junction end is altered; a read error may explain this. The sample holds other DNA sequences that translate to the same CDR3. This chain uses TRBV18 with TRBJ2-3; a possible D gene is TRBD2 (6 bases). This CDR3 has 16 amino acids. Per germline, CDR1 KGHSH and CDR2 LQKENI. The CDR3, as DNA: TGTGCCAGCTCACCACCCGGTTCCCTGCGGGAAGATACGCAGTACTTT. It codes for CASSPPGSLREDTQYF.

This clone has only one observation. The V and J genes are TRBV25-1 and TRBJ1-4, with D unresolved. In germline, CDR1 is MGHDK, CDR2 SYGVNS. Trimming left V 4 bases short and J 11 bases short, with 17 bases between. The length of the CDR3 is 14 residues. CDR3 loop: CASSAPGISEKLFF. For the CDR3, the DNA is TGTGCCAGCAGTGCACCGGGAATCAGTGAGAAACTGTTTTTT.